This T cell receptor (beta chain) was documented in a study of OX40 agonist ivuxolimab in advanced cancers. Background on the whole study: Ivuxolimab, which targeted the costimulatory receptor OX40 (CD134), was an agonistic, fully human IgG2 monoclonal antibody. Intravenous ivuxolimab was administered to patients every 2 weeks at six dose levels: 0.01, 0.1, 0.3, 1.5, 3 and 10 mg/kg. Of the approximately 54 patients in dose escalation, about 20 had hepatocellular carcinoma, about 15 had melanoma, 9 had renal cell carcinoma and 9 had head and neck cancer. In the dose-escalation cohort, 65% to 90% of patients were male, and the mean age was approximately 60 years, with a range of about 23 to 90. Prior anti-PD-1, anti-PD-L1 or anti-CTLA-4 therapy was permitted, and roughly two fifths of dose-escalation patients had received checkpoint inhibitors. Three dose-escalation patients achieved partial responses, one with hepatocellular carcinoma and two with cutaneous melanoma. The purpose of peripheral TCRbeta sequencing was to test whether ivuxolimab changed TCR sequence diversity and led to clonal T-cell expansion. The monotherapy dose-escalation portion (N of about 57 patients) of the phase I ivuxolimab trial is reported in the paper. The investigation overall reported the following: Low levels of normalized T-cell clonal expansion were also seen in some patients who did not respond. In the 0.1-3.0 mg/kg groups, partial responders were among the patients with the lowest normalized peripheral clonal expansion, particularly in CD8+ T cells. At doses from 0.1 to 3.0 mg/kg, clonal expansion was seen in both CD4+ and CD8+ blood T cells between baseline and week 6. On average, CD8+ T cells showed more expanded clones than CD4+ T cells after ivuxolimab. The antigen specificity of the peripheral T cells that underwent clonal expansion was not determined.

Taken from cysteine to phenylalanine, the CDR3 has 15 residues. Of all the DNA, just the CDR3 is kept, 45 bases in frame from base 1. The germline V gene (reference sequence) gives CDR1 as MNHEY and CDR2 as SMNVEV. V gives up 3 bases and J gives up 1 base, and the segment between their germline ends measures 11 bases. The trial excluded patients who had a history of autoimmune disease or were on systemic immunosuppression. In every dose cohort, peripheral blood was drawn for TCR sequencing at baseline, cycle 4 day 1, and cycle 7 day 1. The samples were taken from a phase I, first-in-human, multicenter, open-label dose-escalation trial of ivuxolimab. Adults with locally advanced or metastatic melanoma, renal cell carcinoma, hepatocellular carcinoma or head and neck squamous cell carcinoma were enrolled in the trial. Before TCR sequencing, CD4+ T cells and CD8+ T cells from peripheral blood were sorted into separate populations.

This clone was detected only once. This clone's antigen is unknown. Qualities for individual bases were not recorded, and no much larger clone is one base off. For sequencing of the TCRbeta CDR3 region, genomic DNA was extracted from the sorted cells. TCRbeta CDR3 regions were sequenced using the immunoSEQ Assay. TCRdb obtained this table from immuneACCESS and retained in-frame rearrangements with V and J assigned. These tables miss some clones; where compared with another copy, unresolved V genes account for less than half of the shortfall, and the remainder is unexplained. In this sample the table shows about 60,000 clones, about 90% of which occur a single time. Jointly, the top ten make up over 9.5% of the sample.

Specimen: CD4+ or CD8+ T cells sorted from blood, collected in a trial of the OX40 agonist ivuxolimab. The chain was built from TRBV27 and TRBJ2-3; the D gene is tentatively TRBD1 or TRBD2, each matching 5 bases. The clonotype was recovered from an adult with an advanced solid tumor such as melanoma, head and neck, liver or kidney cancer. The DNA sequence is TGTGCCAGCAGTTTTCTAGTGGGGGGCACAGATACGCAGTATTTT. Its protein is CASSFLVGGTDTQYF.